What follows is one T cell receptor (beta chain) and its context. What it binds is unknown. The sample comes from a study of blood T cells in healthy people across ages. General observations from the study: Donor CMV status was unknown, possibly confounding expanded clonotype changes.

CDR3 length: 15 residues. J lost 4 bases, V lost 6 bases, and 9 bases had no gene match. Germline values: CDR1 SGHRS, CDR2 YFSETQ. A second PCR of roughly 7 to 11 cycles used a sample-barcoded 5' primer and a J-beta primer mix. Via MiXCR, TCRdb re-called the 5' RACE reads, giving one row per CDR3 protein. Of 950,000 to 1,200,000 distinct CDR3 sequences listed, 35% to 40% are singletons. This chain links TRBV5-1 with TRBJ2-3; 9 nucleotides match TRBD1. The source of this sequence is a man aged 18 to 35 in good health. Source material: blood. The CDR3 DNA follows: TGCGCCAGCACCCTGACAGGGGGTACAGCAGATACGCAGTATTTT. This encodes CASTLTGGTADTQYF.